This TCR beta chain was sequenced during a study of PD-1 blockade in classical Hodgkin lymphoma. Study-level findings and limits: CD4+ but not CD8+ TCR diversity rose significantly by C4D1. Lower baseline TCR diversity marked trial partial responders and progressors.

A word on this clone: The antigen remains undetermined.

Every single patient, without exception, relapsed after autologous stem cell transplantation, and brentuximab vedotin exposure varied. Germline V gene data show CDR1 as LNHDA and CDR2 as SQIVND (reference sequence). V was shortened by 6 bases and J by 2 bases, with 13 bases between the two germline ends. There are 15 residues in the CDR3. Libraries were prepared by immunoSEQ multiplex PCR; TCRdb keeps only in-frame clonotypes and omits some of them. Among roughly 140,000 clones, 78% were seen once, and the ten largest hold roughly a tenth. The TCR comes from a human donor with classical Hodgkin lymphoma. This material consisted of peripheral blood mononuclear cells (PBMCs), taken before the second cycle of nivolumab. The chain joins TRBV19 to TRBJ2-2; tentative D call: TRBD1 (6 bases). The DNA for the CDR3 is TGTGCCAGTAGGTTTTGGACAGCCAACACCGGGGAGCTGTTTTTT. The encoded protein is CASRFWTANTGELFF.